The sequence of this TCR beta chain was determined in a study of OX40 agonist ivuxolimab in advanced cancers. Study-level background: Patients were roughly 83% male with ages roughly 20 to 85, mean approximately 55.

Clones were sequenced by immunoSEQ multiplex PCR, and TCRdb holds only the in-frame ones, with some missing. The sample records about 68,000 clones, around 84% being singletons. V lost 10 bases, J lost 1 base, and 13 bases lay in between. Germline V gives CDR1 MNHNS, CDR2 SASEGT. This CDR3 region has 13 residues. The chain employs TRBV6-1 and TRBJ1-1, with unresolved D. The sample in question was CD4+ or CD8+ T cells sorted from blood, obtained in a trial of the OX40 agonist ivuxolimab. This clonotype originated in an adult with an advanced solid tumor such as melanoma, head and neck, liver or kidney cancer. CDR3: CATTGTKNTEAFF. The CDR3 DNA is TGTGCCACCACGGGCACCAAGAACACTGAAGCTTTCTTT.